This passage covers 32 T cell receptor beta chains from one sample sequenced in a study of blood T cell repertoires in COVID-19. This table comes from immunoSEQ multiplex PCR, and its TCRdb copy is limited to in-frame clones, with some not included. The data hold 310,000 or so clones, with roughly 90% observed a single time. The sequenced sample consisted of peripheral blood. The receptors were gathered from a man aged 18 to 30 who had recovered from COVID-19.

This sequence joins TRBV29-1 and TRBJ2-3; 9 bases are shared with TRBD2. The germline V gene encodes CDR1 SQVTM and CDR2 ANQGSEA. J was trimmed by 3 bases and V by 5 bases; bases with no gene match: 9. The CDR3 extends over 15 amino acids. CDR3 bases: TGCAGCGTTCGAGGGAGCGGGGGGACTACAGATACGCAGTATTTT. Amino acid sequence: CSVRGSGGTTDTQYF.

Comments on this clone: The same CDR3 arises from other DNA sequences in this sample as well. This CDR3 is CASSVTGNTEAFF. The CDR3 DNA follows: TGTGCCAGCAGCGTCACAGGGAACACTGAAGCTTTCTTT. The chain recombines TRBV9 with TRBJ1-1; possibly TRBD1 for D (5 bases). The V and J ends lost 2 bases and 1 base respectively, with 6 bases between them. The CDR3 extends over 13 amino acids. CDR1 SGDLS and CDR2 YYNGEE come from the germline V gene.

This rearrangement joins TRBV27 to TRBJ2-5, with TRBD2 as a possible D gene (7 bases). Trimming removed 6 bases from V and 9 bases from J, with 17 bases in between. CDR3 length equals 13 residues. CDR1 is MNHEY and CDR2 is SMNVEV in the germline V gene (reference sequence). CDR3 DNA sequence: TGTGCCAGCAGCCTCGGGGGGCAGTCGGCCCAGTACTTC. Protein sequence: CASSLGGQSAQYF.

This clone has more than one count but fewer than ten. This chain uses TRBV6-2 or TRBV6-3 with TRBJ2-7; possibly TRBD1 for D (6 bases). V lost 5 bases, J lost 3 bases, and 8 bases lay in between. Germline V CDR1 and CDR2: MNHEY, SVGEGT. The length of the CDR3 is 12 residues. The CDR3 nucleotides are TGTGCCAGCAGTGGACAGTTCTACGAGCAGTACTTC. Translating it yields CASSGQFYEQYF.

The chain combines TRBV7-9 with TRBJ1-1, with D perhaps matching TRBD1 (6 bases). Germline values: CDR1 SEHNR, CDR2 FQNEAQ (reference sequence). V was cut by 3 bases and J by 8 bases, with 25 bases left in between. The CDR3 is made up of 17 amino acids. CDR3: CASSFPYPETDSSEAFF. CDR3 coding DNA: TGTGCCAGCAGCTTTCCGTATCCGGAGACGGACAGTTCCGAAGCTTTCTTT.

The chain recombines TRBV19 with TRBJ1-5; D not certain. The CDR3 consists of 14 residues. The V gene's germline CDR1 is LNHDA and CDR2 SQIVND (reference sequence). V lost 3 bases, J lost 2 bases, and 8 bases lay in between. The CDR3 DNA follows: TGTGCCAGTAGTATGGAGGGCCGCAATCAGCCCCAGCATTTT. Translating gives CASSMEGRNQPQHF.

The chain couples TRBV18 to TRBJ2-3, with TRBD1 matching 9 bases. Trimming cost V 0 bases and J 3 bases; bases outside gene matches: 7. Per the germline V gene, CDR1 is KGHSH and CDR2 is LQKENI. The CDR3 consists of 17 residues. CDR3 in DNA: TGTGCCAGCTCACCACCGTCGGGACAGGGAGATACAGATACGCAGTATTTT. Encoded protein: CASSPPSGQGDTDTQYF.

This chain connects TRBV5-6 to TRBJ2-7; 13 bases agree with TRBD2. Trimming at V came to 0 bases and at J to 3 bases, leaving 0 bases not matched to a gene. Germline-derived CDR1 and CDR2 are SGHDT and YYEEEE. This CDR3 contains 15 residues. In DNA, the CDR3 is TGTGCCAGCAGCTTGGGACTAGCGGGAGGCTACGAGCAGTACTTC. Translated: CASSLGLAGGYEQYF.

This clone was detected a few times. Other DNA sequences in the sample encode the same CDR3. The rearrangement joins TRBV5-4 to TRBJ2-5; TRBD1 matches at 9 bases. V dropped 5 bases and J dropped 5; count of bases not matched to a gene: 7. The germline V gene encodes CDR1 SGHNT and CDR2 YYREEE (reference sequence). The CDR3 has 14 amino acids. The CDR3 spells CASSLQGAEETQYF. The CDR3 bases are TGTGCCAGCAGTTTACAGGGGGCGGAGGAGACCCAGTACTTC.

The CDR3 DNA reads as TGTGCCAGCAGTTACAGGGGGCAAGGAAAACTGTTTTTT. Residues: CASSYRGQGKLFF. The chain links TRBV12-3 or TRBV12-4 to TRBJ1-4; 9 nucleotides agree with TRBD1. This CDR3 has 13 amino acids. After removal of 4 bases from V and 10 bases from J, the junction contained 4 bases not matched to a gene.

This chain connects TRBV5-8 to TRBJ2-5; 8 positions match TRBD1. The CDR3 is made up of 14 amino acids. Looked up from germline, CDR1 is SGHTS and CDR2 is YDEGEE. With V trimmed by 4 bases and J by 1 base, 3 bases remained unmatched. The CDR3 DNA sequence: TGTGCCAGCAGCGGCGGACAGGGCCAAGAGACCCAGTACTTC. Residues: CASSGGQGQETQYF. The variable domain in full, with the rest retrieved from reference TRBV5-8 and TRBJ2-5, is EAGVTQSPTHLIKTRGQQATLRCSPISGHTSVYWYQQALGLGLQFLLWYDEGEERNRGNFPPRFSGRQFPNYSSELNVNALELEDSALYLCASSGGQGQETQYFGPGTRLLVL.

The chain recombines TRBV19 with TRBJ1-6; 11 positions match TRBD1. Germline-derived CDR1 and CDR2 are LNHDA and SQIVND (reference sequence). CDR3 length equals 17 residues. The V and J ends lost 5 bases and 5 bases, in that order; junction bases with no gene match: 8. CDR3 in amino acids: CASSAPGQGGHNSPLHF. The CDR3 nucleotides read TGTGCCAGTAGTGCGCCGGGACAGGGGGGCCATAATTCACCCCTCCACTTT.

V usage is TRBV7-2 and J usage is TRBJ2-7, with no clear D. Germline V gene data show CDR1 as SGHTA and CDR2 as FQGNSA. This CDR3 is built from 15 residues. Trimming took off 1 base at V and 2 bases at J, with 12 bases between the two ends. DNA for the CDR3: TGTGCCAGCAGCTTAGGTGGCAGGTCCGCCTACGAGCAGTACTTC. Protein product: CASSLGGRSAYEQYF.

The chain couples TRBV7-8 to TRBJ1-1; D call uncertain. V was cut by 5 bases and J by 1 base, with 11 bases left in between. Germline CDR1 and CDR2: SGHVS and FQNEAQ. This CDR3 has 14 amino acids. As DNA, the CDR3 is TGTGCCAGCAGCCTCATGGCAGGGAACACTGAAGCTTTCTTT. Its translation: CASSLMAGNTEAFF.

The chain carries TRBV10-1 and TRBJ2-3; weak D call: TRBD2 (6 bases). Per the germline V gene, CDR1 is WNHNN and CDR2 is SYGVQD (reference sequence). The germline V and J ends were trimmed by 3 bases and 0 bases, with 10 bases remaining between them. The CDR3 extends over 15 amino acids. The CDR3 DNA reads as TGCGCCAGCAGTGACGGGACTCACAGCACAGATACGCAGTATTTT. Residues: CASSDGTHSTDTQYF.

V and J are TRBV6-5 and TRBJ1-5, with D hard to call. The CDR3 length is 15 residues. Germline loops: CDR1 MNHEY, CDR2 SVGAGI. Trimming shortened V by 0 bases and J by 2 bases, and 8 bases separated the two germline ends. CDR3 amino acids: CASSYSSQGNQPQHF. In DNA, the CDR3 is TGTGCCAGCAGTTACTCGAGTCAGGGCAATCAGCCCCAGCATTTT.

The chain uses TRBV9 and TRBJ1-1, with D uncertain. Germline-derived CDR1 and CDR2 are SGDLS and YYNGEE. CDR3 length: 14 amino acids. The germline V and J ends were trimmed by 1 base and 3 bases, with 10 bases remaining between them. CDR3 DNA sequence: TGTGCCAGCAGCGTACCCCCCCAGGACACTGAAGCTTTCTTT. This translates into CASSVPPQDTEAFF. Together with reference TRBV9 and TRBJ1-1, the CDR3 gives the full variable domain: DSGVTQTPKHLITATGQRVTLRCSPRSGDLSVYWYQQSLDQGLQFLIQYYNGEERAKGNILERFSAQQFPDLHSELNLSSLELGDSALYFCASSVPPQDTEAFFGQGTRLTVV.

The V call is TRBV4-3, the J call TRBJ2-7; D is ambiguous. V gave up 1 base and J gave up 2 bases, with 9 bases separating them. The germline gives CDR1 LGHNA, CDR2 YSLEER. The CDR3 extends over 14 amino acids. The CDR3 here is CASSQVPGTYEQYF. The DNA for the CDR3 is TGCGCCAGCAGCCAAGTTCCAGGAACCTACGAGCAGTACTTC.

V usage is TRBV5-1 and J usage is TRBJ2-3, with 9 bases matching TRBD1. This CDR3 contains 15 residues. The germline V gene has CDR1 SGHRS and CDR2 YFSETQ. V was pared by 4 bases and J by 4 bases, with 7 bases of the junction left unmatched. The CDR3 protein is CASSPGTGRPDTQYF. The CDR3 bases are TGCGCCAGCAGCCCCGGGACAGGGAGGCCAGATACGCAGTATTTT.

The rearrangement uses TRBV5-1 and TRBJ1-1; D call uncertain. The V gene lost 0 bases and the J gene lost 6 bases, with 15 bases spanning the gap. The CDR3 contains 15 residues. Germline values: CDR1 SGHRS, CDR2 YFSETQ. CDR3 region: CASSLGAEVSAEAFF. CDR3 DNA: TGCGCCAGCAGCTTGGGCGCGGAGGTCTCTGCTGAAGCTTTCTTT.

There are a few counts of this clone. The genes are TRBV6-5 and TRBJ2-5; 7 nucleotides align to TRBD2. Losses at the gene ends were 2 bases for V and 7 bases for J; bases not matched to a gene: 10. The V gene's germline CDR1 is MNHEY and CDR2 SVGAGI. The CDR3 loop spans 15 amino acids. CDR3 protein: CASSYATSAVGTQYF. For the CDR3, the DNA is TGTGCCAGCAGTTACGCCACTAGCGCCGTGGGGACCCAGTACTTC.

The J gene is TRBJ1-2, the V gene TRBV27; 9 nucleotides match TRBD1. The germline gives CDR1 MNHEY, CDR2 SMNVEV (reference sequence). The CDR3 has 16 residues. V shed 1 base, J shed 7 bases, and the junction held 10 bases outside the gene matches. For the CDR3, the DNA is TGTGCCAGCAGTTTATACCCGGGACAGGGAATTTCTGGCTACACCTTC. Translation gives CASSLYPGQGISGYTF.

The CDR3 DNA is TGTGCCAGCTCACCGGACAGGGGGCTCACTGAAGCTTTCTTT. Translation: CASSPDRGLTEAFF. The chain links TRBV18 to TRBJ1-1; TRBD1 aligns across 11 bases. J gave up 4 bases and V 3 bases, and 1 base lay outside the gene matches. Germline assignment: CDR1 KGHSH and CDR2 LQKENI. This CDR3 spans 14 amino acids.

J is TRBJ2-3 and V is TRBV5-1, with 9 bases identical to TRBD2. CDR3 size: 15 residues. V lost 0 bases to trimming and J lost 3 bases; unmatched junction nucleotides: 2. The germline CDR1 and CDR2 sequences are SGHRS and YFSETQ. The CDR3 reads CASSLASGGTDTQYF. The CDR3 DNA is TGCGCCAGCAGCTTGGCCAGCGGGGGGACAGATACGCAGTATTTT.

The rearrangement uses TRBV4-2 and TRBJ1-1; D perhaps matches TRBD1 (6 bases). Germline V CDR1 and CDR2: LGHNA, YNFKEQ. This CDR3 has 17 residues. The germline V and J ends were trimmed by 1 base and 0 bases, with 15 bases remaining between them. CDR3 sequence reads: CASSQAVAGAMNTEAFF. The DNA of the CDR3 is TGTGCCAGCAGCCAAGCCGTGGCAGGGGCCATGAACACTGAAGCTTTCTTT.

This sequence joins TRBV29-1 and TRBJ2-1, with 8 bases matching TRBD2. CDR1 SQVTM and CDR2 ANQGSEA come from the germline V gene. The CDR3 contains 14 residues. Trimming at V came to 6 bases and at J to 3 bases, leaving 7 bases not matched to a gene. The CDR3 loop reads CSVRGLAGYNEQFF. DNA for the CDR3: TGCAGCGTCCGTGGCCTAGCGGGCTACAATGAGCAGTTCTTC.

The CDR3 loop is CASSVGANTEAFF. The CDR3 region has the DNA TGTGCCAGCAGTGTTGGAGCGAACACTGAAGCTTTCTTT. The chain is built from TRBV2 and TRBJ1-1; no clear D gene. The CDR3 extends over 13 amino acids. Germline V gene sequence: CDR1 SNHLY, CDR2 FYNNEI. Trimming removed 4 bases from V and 1 base from J, with 7 bases in between.

The V call is TRBV5-1, the J call TRBJ2-3; 7 positions match TRBD2. The CDR3 totals 15 residues. Germline V lookup: CDR1 SGHRS, CDR2 YFSETQ. V gave up 1 base and J gave up 6 bases; unmatched junction bases: 8. CDR3 sequence: CASSLPLMGGDTQYF. The CDR3 DNA sequence: TGCGCCAGCAGCTTGCCCCTGATGGGGGGGGATACGCAGTATTTT.

The chain is built from TRBV3-1 (or the pseudogene TRBV3-2) and TRBJ2-1, with D perhaps matching TRBD2 (6 bases). The CDR3 runs to 13 residues. Germline values: CDR1 LGHDT, CDR2 YNNKEL (reference sequence). V was pared by 5 bases and J by 9 bases, with 14 bases between. The CDR3 spells CASSETSSPEQFF. CDR3 sequence (DNA): TGTGCCAGCAGCGAAACTAGCTCCCCTGAGCAGTTCTTC.

V usage is TRBV11-2 and J usage is TRBJ2-5, with TRBD2 matching 16 bases. After removal of 2 bases from V and 5 bases from J, the junction contained 5 bases not matched to a gene. The CDR3 runs to 17 residues. Per germline, CDR1 SGHAT and CDR2 FQNNGV. The CDR3 reads CASSLSGTSGGAETQYF. DNA of the CDR3: TGTGCCAGCAGCTTATCTGGGACTAGCGGGGGGGCTGAGACCCAGTACTTC.

The gene calls are TRBV6-5 and TRBJ1-2; 8 positions agree with TRBD1. The CDR3 runs to 13 residues. Germline CDR1 and CDR2: MNHEY and SVGAGI. V lost 7 bases to trimming and J lost 7 bases; unmatched junction nucleotides: 8. CDR3 in DNA: TGTGCCAGCATGGGGCAGGGGGCTTTTGGCTACACCTTC. Translating gives CASMGQGAFGYTF.

This rearrangement joins TRBV5-4 to TRBJ1-1, with 9 bases identical to TRBD1. The V segment lost 2 bases and the J segment 7 bases; nucleotides outside the gene matches: 3. The CDR3 totals 13 residues. Per the germline V gene, CDR1 is SGHNT and CDR2 is YYREEE (reference sequence). Here the CDR3 DNA reads TGTGCCAGCAGCTTCACAGGGGGCAGTGAAGCTTTCTTT. Translation gives CASSFTGGSEAFF.